This TCR beta chain derives from a study of T cell responses to AZD1222 COVID-19 vaccine. Libraries were prepared by immunoSEQ multiplex PCR; TCRdb keeps only in-frame clonotypes and omits some of them. In the table there are some 130,000 clones, approximately 92% of which are singletons. Germline-derived CDR1 and CDR2 are LNHDA and SQIVND (reference sequence). The V and J ends lost 1 base and 1 base respectively, with 11 bases between them. CDR3 length equals 17 residues. The chain joins TRBV19 to TRBJ1-6; no clear D. The origin of this receptor is an adult who received the AZD1222 COVID-19 vaccine. Material: peripheral blood, obtained 28 days after the second AZD1222 dose. The CDR3 sequence is CASSIGNLRSYNSPLHF. In nucleotides, the CDR3 is TGTGCCAGTAGTATAGGGAATCTGCGGTCCTATAATTCACCCCTCCACTTT.